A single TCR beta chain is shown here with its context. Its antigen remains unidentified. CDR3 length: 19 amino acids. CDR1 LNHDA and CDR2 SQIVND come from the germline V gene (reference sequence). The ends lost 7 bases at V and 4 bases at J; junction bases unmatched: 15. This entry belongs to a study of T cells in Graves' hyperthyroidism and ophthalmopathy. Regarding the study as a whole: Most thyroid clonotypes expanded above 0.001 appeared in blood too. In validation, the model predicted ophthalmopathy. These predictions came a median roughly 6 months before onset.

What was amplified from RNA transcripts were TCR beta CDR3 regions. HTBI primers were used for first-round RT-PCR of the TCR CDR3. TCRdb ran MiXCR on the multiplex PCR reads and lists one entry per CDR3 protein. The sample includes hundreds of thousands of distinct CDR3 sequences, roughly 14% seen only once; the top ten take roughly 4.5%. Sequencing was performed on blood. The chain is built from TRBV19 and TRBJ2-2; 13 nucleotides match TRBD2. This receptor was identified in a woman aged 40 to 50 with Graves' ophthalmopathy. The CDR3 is CASTPLGTSGKGGTGELFF. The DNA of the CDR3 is TGTGCCAGTACTCCCCTCGGGACTAGCGGGAAAGGTGGCACCGGGGAGCTGTTTTTT.